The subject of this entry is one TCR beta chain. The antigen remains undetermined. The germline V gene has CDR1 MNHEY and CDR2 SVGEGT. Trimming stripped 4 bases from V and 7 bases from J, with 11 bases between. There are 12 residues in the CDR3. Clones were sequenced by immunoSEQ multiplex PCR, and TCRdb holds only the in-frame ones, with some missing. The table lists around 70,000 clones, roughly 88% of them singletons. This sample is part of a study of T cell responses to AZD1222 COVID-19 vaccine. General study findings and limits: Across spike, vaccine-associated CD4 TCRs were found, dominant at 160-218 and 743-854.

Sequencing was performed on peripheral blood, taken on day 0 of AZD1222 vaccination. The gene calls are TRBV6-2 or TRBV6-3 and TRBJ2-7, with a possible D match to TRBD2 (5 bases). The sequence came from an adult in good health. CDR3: CASSFRGEEQYF. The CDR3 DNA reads TGTGCCAGCAGTTTCCGGGGAGAGGAGCAGTACTTC.